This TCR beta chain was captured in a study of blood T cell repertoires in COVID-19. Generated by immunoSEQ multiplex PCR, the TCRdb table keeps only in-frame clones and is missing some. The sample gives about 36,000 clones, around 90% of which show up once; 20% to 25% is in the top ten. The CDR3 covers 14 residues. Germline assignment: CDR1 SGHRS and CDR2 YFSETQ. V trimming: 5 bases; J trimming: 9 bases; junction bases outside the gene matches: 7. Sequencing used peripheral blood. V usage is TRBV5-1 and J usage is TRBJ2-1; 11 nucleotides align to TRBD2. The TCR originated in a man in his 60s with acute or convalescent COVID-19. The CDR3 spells CASRKLAGEVEQFF. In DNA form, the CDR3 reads TGCGCCAGCAGAAAACTAGCGGGAGAGGTTGAGCAGTTCTTC.